This TCR beta chain was observed in a study of control samples from healthy donors and cancer patients. Measured with immunoSEQ multiplex PCR; TCRdb has only the in-frame clones, and not every one. Of 150,000 to 200,000 clones listed, roughly nine tenths were seen once; the top ten hold 1.4%. This clone has only one observation. The CDR3 runs to 19 residues. The V call is TRBV21-1, the J call TRBJ1-6; the table gives TRBD1 as D, unverified against the DNA. TRBV21-1 is flagged as a pseudogene. The TCR comes from a man aged 25 to 40 in good health. Sequencing input: blood. CDR3 in amino acids: CASSKNRGGQGAHNSPLHF. CDR3 sequence (DNA): TGTGCCAGCAGCAAGAATAGGGGAGGACAGGGGGCGCATAATTCACCCCTCCACTTT.